These 8 T cell receptor beta chains were sequenced from one sample in a study of blood T cell repertoires in COVID-19. TCRdb keeps only in-frame clones here, not all; method: immunoSEQ multiplex PCR. The sample records some 320,000 clones, 90% being singletons. The sample taken for sequencing was PBMCs or T cells enriched from blood (not recorded which). The source is a woman aged 25 to 39 who had been exposed to COVID-19.

The chain joins TRBV18 to TRBJ2-5; TRBD2 matches at 8 bases. Looked up from germline, CDR1 is KGHSH and CDR2 is LQKENI. The CDR3 totals 14 residues. With 3 bases clipped from V and 3 bases from J, the junction kept 3 bases outside the gene matches. The CDR3 bases are TGTGCCAGCTCACCTCCGACTAGCGAAGAGACCCAGTACTTC. Amino acids: CASSPPTSEETQYF.

CDR3 protein: CASSSPMRNRGFTEAFF. CDR3 nucleotides: TGTGCCAGCAGTTCCCCGATGCGAAACAGGGGATTCACTGAAGCTTTCTTT. The chain uses TRBV27 and TRBJ1-1; TRBD1 agrees at 7 bases. This CDR3 is built from 17 residues. The V gene end was trimmed by 4 bases and the J gene end by 4 bases; junction bases not matched to a gene: 15. From germline, CDR1 is MNHEY and CDR2 SMNVEV (reference sequence).

The gene calls are TRBV5-1 and TRBJ2-5; TRBD1 might be the D (6 bases). Trimming shortened V by 2 bases and J by 2 bases, and 10 bases separated the two germline ends. Germline CDR1 is SGHRS and CDR2 is YFSETQ. The CDR3 covers 14 residues. Written as DNA, the CDR3 is TGCGCCAGCAGCTTTGGGGGCCCACAAGAGACCCAGTACTTC. It translates to CASSFGGPQETQYF.

The rearrangement links TRBV7-6 to TRBJ1-2; 11 bases fit TRBD1. The V gene's germline CDR1 is SGHVS and CDR2 FNYEAQ. The CDR3 consists of 15 residues. J gave up 7 bases and V 5 bases, and 9 bases lay outside the gene matches. In DNA form, the CDR3 reads TGTGCCAGCAGCCCGCTCGGACAGGGGGCCTTTGGCTACACCTTC. This translates into CASSPLGQGAFGYTF.

V gene TRBV9 combines with J gene TRBJ2-3, with a possible D match to TRBD2 (6 bases). CDR1 and CDR2 from the germline V gene are SGDLS and YYNGEE. Trimming left V 0 bases short and J 0 bases short, with 11 bases between. The CDR3 extends over 16 amino acids. DNA of the CDR3: TGTGCCAGCAGCGTAGGATGGGGGACTAGCACAGATACGCAGTATTTT. Amino acid sequence: CASSVGWGTSTDTQYF.

The V call is TRBV19, the J call TRBJ2-1; perhaps TRBD1 as D (6 bases). V was clipped by 7 bases and J by 3 bases, with 13 bases between them. The germline gives CDR1 LNHDA, CDR2 SQIVND (reference sequence). This CDR3 is 14 amino acids long. The CDR3 DNA reads as TGTGCCAGTACGGCAGGGGACGGCTACAATGAGCAGTTCTTC. As protein: CASTAGDGYNEQFF.

The CDR3 here is CATTGTTGPDTQYF. CDR3 nucleotide sequence: TGTGCCACCACCGGGACTACGGGCCCAGATACGCAGTATTTT. V is TRBV2 and J is TRBJ2-3; 7 bases align to TRBD2. Germline CDR1 reads SNHLY; CDR2 reads FYNNEI. J lost 4 bases, V lost 10 bases, and 11 bases had no gene match. There are 14 residues in the CDR3.

V gene TRBV5-1 combines with J gene TRBJ2-1; tentatively, D is TRBD2 (6 bases). The CDR3 is 16 residues long. V dropped 4 bases and J dropped 2 bases, with 16 bases sitting between them. Germline V gives CDR1 SGHRS, CDR2 YFSETQ. CDR3 protein: CASSLRPGETYNEQFF. Written as DNA, the CDR3 is TGCGCCAGCAGCCTTAGGCCGGGGGAGACCTACAATGAGCAGTTCTTC. Full variable domain (rest looked up from reference TRBV5-1 and TRBJ2-1): KAGVTQTPRYLIKTRGQQVTLSCSPISGHRSVSWYQQTPGQGLQFLFEYFSETQRNKGNFPGRFSGRQFSNSRSEMNVSTLELGDSALYLCASSLRPGETYNEQFFGPGTRLTVL.